A single sample is the source of the 28 T cell receptor beta chains below, sequenced in a study of sequential checkpoint blockade in melanoma. Stated treatment: randomized to nivolumab then ipilimumab (arm A) or the reverse (arm B). Clones were sequenced by immunoSEQ multiplex PCR, and TCRdb holds only the in-frame ones, with some missing. The table lists about 30,000 clones, approximately 80% of them singletons. Sequenced here: CD8+ T cells sorted from blood (inferred from file names), sampled from a patient given nivolumab and ipilimumab in sequence. These receptor sequences come from a human donor with melanoma.

CDR3 sequence: CASSWQEGDTQYF. CDR3 nucleotide sequence: TGTGCCAGTAGTTGGCAGGAGGGGGATACGCAGTATTTT. The chain couples TRBV19 to TRBJ2-3; TRBD2 might be the D (6 bases). The CDR3 extends over 13 amino acids. Deletions cut 5 bases from V and 6 bases from J, with 12 bases between. The germline V gene encodes CDR1 LNHDA and CDR2 SQIVND (reference sequence). Complete variable domain (other parts from reference TRBV19 and TRBJ2-3): DGGITQSPKYLFRKEGQNVTLSCEQNLNHDAMYWYRQDPGQGLRLIYYSQIVNDFQKGDIAEGYSVSREKKESFPLTVTSAQKNPTAFYLCASSWQEGDTQYFGPGTRLTVL.

The chain joins TRBV28 to TRBJ1-4, with a weak D call TRBD1 (5 bases). This CDR3 comprises 16 residues. Trimming removed 6 bases from V and 3 bases from J, with 17 bases in between. Germline V gives CDR1 MDHEN, CDR2 SYDVKM. CDR3 sequence reads: CASSLYQGSANEKLFF. In nucleotides, the CDR3 is TGTGCCAGCAGCCTCTATCAGGGATCGGCTAATGAAAAACTGTTTTTT.

The genes are TRBV4-2 and TRBJ2-6, with D unclear. Trimming took 4 bases from V and 0 from J, leaving 7 bases between them. The CDR3 is 15 residues long. Germline V gene data show CDR1 as LGHNA and CDR2 as YNFKEQ. The CDR3 sequence is CASSLANSGANVLTF. DNA of the CDR3: TGTGCCAGCAGCCTGGCCAACTCTGGGGCCAACGTCCTGACTTTC.

The count of this clone is one. V usage is TRBV12-5 and J usage is TRBJ2-7, with 12 bases matching TRBD2. The CDR3 consists of 18 residues. Per germline, CDR1 LGHNT and CDR2 FRNRAP. V trimming: 0 bases; J trimming: 4 bases; junction bases outside the gene matches: 10. The CDR3 reads CASGLVATLAGGFYEQYF. For the CDR3, the DNA is TGTGCTAGTGGTTTGGTTGCGACCCTAGCGGGGGGGTTTTACGAGCAGTACTTC.

This chain joins TRBV28 and TRBJ2-1; 11 bases match TRBD2. The germline gives CDR1 MDHEN, CDR2 SYDVKM. CDR3 size: 16 residues. The trim removed 6 bases at V and 7 bases at J, leaving 11 bases unmatched. This chain's CDR3 is CASSFLLAGGLNEQFF. In DNA form, the CDR3 reads TGTGCCAGCAGCTTTCTTCTAGCGGGGGGACTTAATGAGCAGTTCTTC.

There are a few counts of this clone. The CDR3 region is CASSRTGGDSGELFF. The CDR3 bases are TGTGCCAGCAGCCGGACAGGGGGGGACTCCGGGGAGCTGTTTTTT. This sequence joins TRBV6-4 and TRBJ2-2; 10 bases match TRBD1. V shed 6 bases and J 6 bases; nucleotides not matched to a gene: 7. Germline V gene lookup returns CDR1 MRHNA and CDR2 SNTAGT. The CDR3 consists of 15 residues.

The chain joins TRBV6-1 to TRBJ2-1; D is ambiguous. The CDR3 contains 16 residues. Between the trimmed V and J ends, which lost 2 bases and 7 bases, there was a span of 18 bases. Germline values: CDR1 MNHNS, CDR2 SASEGT. CDR3 amino acids: CASSELARHRENEQFF. DNA of the CDR3: TGTGCCAGCAGTGAATTGGCCCGACATCGAGAGAATGAGCAGTTCTTC.

The V gene is TRBV30, the J gene TRBJ1-6, with TRBD1 identical over 8 bases. Unmatched junction bases numbered 4, after V lost 8 bases and J lost 4 bases. The CDR3 length is 13 residues. Germline V CDR1 and CDR2: GTSNPN, SVGIG (reference sequence). The CDR3 reads CAGQGAYNSPLHF. CDR3 bases: TGTGCCGGACAGGGAGCATATAATTCACCCCTCCACTTT.

This clone came up once. This chain connects TRBV4-1 to TRBJ2-7; 7 nucleotides agree with TRBD1. Germline V lookup: CDR1 MGHRA, CDR2 YSYEKL. The CDR3 extends over 15 amino acids. Trimming cost V 1 base and J 2 bases; bases outside gene matches: 5. The CDR3 DNA reads as TGCGCCAGCAGCCAAGGCCCTGGGACAGCCTACGAGCAGTACTTC. Amino acids: CASSQGPGTAYEQYF.

This clone was detected only a few times. This chain links TRBV11-2 with TRBJ2-7; possible D gene TRBD2, 5 bases. With 5 bases removed from V and 3 bases from J, the gap between germline ends came to 20 bases. The germline gives CDR1 SGHAT, CDR2 FQNNGV. The CDR3 length is 16 residues. The CDR3, as DNA: TGTGCCAGCAGCCAAGATGAGGGCCAGATCGACTACGAGCAGTACTTC. Encoded protein: CASSQDEGQIDYEQYF. The entire variable domain, with the rest obtained from reference TRBV11-2 and TRBJ2-7, is as follows: EAGVAQSPRYKIIEKRQSVAFWCNPISGHATLYWYQQILGQGPKLLIQFQNNGVVDDSQLPKDRFSAERLKGVDSTLKIQPAKLEDSAVYLCASSQDEGQIDYEQYFGPGTRLTVT.

The genes are TRBV10-1 and TRBJ2-5, with 8 bases identical to TRBD2. Per the germline V gene, CDR1 is WNHNN and CDR2 is SYGVQD (reference sequence). The CDR3 consists of 14 residues. With V trimmed by 8 bases and J by 2 bases, 7 bases remained unmatched. CDR3 sequence (DNA): TGCGCCAGCCATGCCGGGACTAGACAAGAGACCCAGTACTTC. Protein: CASHAGTRQETQYF.

J is TRBJ2-1 and V is TRBV27, with TRBD2 identical over 12 bases. J lost 2 bases, V lost 0 bases, and 5 bases had no gene match. The CDR3 is made up of 18 amino acids. Germline assignment: CDR1 MNHEY and CDR2 SMNVEV (reference sequence). The CDR3 region has the DNA TGTGCCAGCAGTTTATCTCTGCTAGCGGGGGGGCCCTACAATGAGCAGTTCTTC. This translates into CASSLSLLAGGPYNEQFF.

V is TRBV7-9 and J is TRBJ1-4; D call uncertain. Trimming stripped 2 bases from V and 7 bases from J, with 20 bases between. CDR3 length: 17 amino acids. The germline V gene encodes CDR1 SEHNR and CDR2 FQNEAQ (reference sequence). The DNA for the CDR3 is TGTGCCAGCAGCTTAACCACAAAGAATCCATGGGCTGAAAAACTGTTTTTT. This sequence encodes CASSLTTKNPWAEKLFF.

The chain has TRBV4-1 and TRBJ2-5; a weak D match, TRBD2 (5 bases). CDR1 and CDR2 from the germline V gene are MGHRA and YSYEKL. V lost 0 bases and J 1 base, leaving 9 bases between the germline ends. The CDR3 is made up of 15 amino acids. DNA of the CDR3: TGCGCCAGCAGCCAAGAGGAGGCCTTCCAAGAGACCCAGTACTTC. Residues: CASSQEEAFQETQYF.

The CDR3 protein is CATSRGRTSGGVGAGQYF. The CDR3 nucleotides read TGTGCCACCAGCAGAGGAAGGACTAGCGGGGGGGTGGGCGCGGGGCAGTACTTC. This chain links TRBV15 with TRBJ2-7, with 15 positions matching TRBD2. In germline, CDR1 is LNHNV, CDR2 YYDKDF (reference sequence). The CDR3 runs 18 residues. V lost 1 base to trimming and J lost 9 bases; unmatched junction nucleotides: 13.

In its sample, this clone is medium-sized. V usage is TRBV27 and J usage is TRBJ1-3; tentatively, D is TRBD1 (5 bases). The V end lost 0 bases, the J end lost 1 base, and 7 bases lay between the germline ends. Germline-derived CDR1 and CDR2 are MNHEY and SMNVEV (reference sequence). There are 15 residues in the CDR3. The CDR3 DNA follows: TGTGCCAGCAGTTTATCCGGGGGTTCTGGAAACACCATATATTTT. As protein: CASSLSGGSGNTIYF.

The CDR3 region is CASSVGAERGGSLGSEQYF. The CDR3 DNA is TGTGCCAGCAGCGTAGGGGCAGAGCGGGGGGGATCCTTAGGTAGCGAGCAGTACTTC. V usage is TRBV9 and J usage is TRBJ2-7; TRBD2 matches at 10 bases. The CDR3 loop spans 19 amino acids. Germline CDR1 reads SGDLS; CDR2 reads YYNGEE. J gave up 6 bases and V 0 bases, and 18 bases lay outside the gene matches. The whole variable domain, filled in from reference TRBV9 and TRBJ2-7, reads DSGVTQTPKHLITATGQRVTLRCSPRSGDLSVYWYQQSLDQGLQFLIQYYNGEERAKGNILERFSAQQFPDLHSELNLSSLELGDSALYFCASSVGAERGGSLGSEQYFGPGTRLTVT.

CDR3 loop: CASSLEARGTQYF. Here the CDR3 DNA reads TGTGCCAGCAGTTTGGAGGCAAGAGGTACGCAGTATTTT. The chain carries TRBV27 and TRBJ2-3, with a tentative D call TRBD2 (5 bases). The V end lost 3 bases, the J end lost 8 bases, and 12 bases lay between the germline ends. Looked up from germline, CDR1 is MNHEY and CDR2 is SMNVEV (reference sequence). The CDR3 has 13 residues.

This chain joins TRBV15 and TRBJ2-3; D may be TRBD1 (5 bases). The CDR3 is made up of 16 amino acids. With 0 bases removed from V and 6 bases from J, the gap between germline ends came to 16 bases. Germline lookup yields CDR1 LNHNV and CDR2 YYDKDF (reference sequence). DNA for the CDR3: TGTGCCACCAGCAGAGATCACGACAGAGCAGGGGATACGCAGTATTTT. As protein: CATSRDHDRAGDTQYF.

The rearrangement uses TRBV5-1 and TRBJ2-7; D is perhaps TRBD2 (5 bases). Germline values: CDR1 SGHRS, CDR2 YFSETQ. This CDR3 is 15 amino acids long. With 0 bases removed from V and 2 bases from J, the gap between germline ends came to 12 bases. The CDR3 bases are TGCGCCAGCAGCTTGGCTCTAGGGAGAACCTACGAGCAGTACTTC. Protein: CASSLALGRTYEQYF.

This sequence joins TRBV6-6 and TRBJ2-7, with D possibly TRBD1 on 5 matching bases. CDR1 is MNHNY, CDR2 SVGAGI, per germline (reference sequence). This CDR3 is 14 amino acids long. V lost 7 bases and J 3 bases, leaving 16 bases between the germline ends. CDR3 DNA sequence: TGTGCCAGCACATTTACGGACAACCTCTACGAGCAGTACTTC. It encodes CASTFTDNLYEQYF.

In this sample, this clone turned up a few times. This sequence joins TRBV9 and TRBJ2-5; TRBD2 agrees at 9 bases. The CDR3 is made up of 15 amino acids. Germline CDR1 reads SGDLS; CDR2 reads YYNGEE. The V gene end was trimmed by 2 bases and the J gene end by 5 bases; junction bases not matched to a gene: 7. DNA of the CDR3: TGTGCCAGCAGCGTCGGGACTAGCTTAGTGGAGACCCAGTACTTC. It specifies CASSVGTSLVETQYF. The whole variable domain, filled in from reference TRBV9 and TRBJ2-5, reads DSGVTQTPKHLITATGQRVTLRCSPRSGDLSVYWYQQSLDQGLQFLIQYYNGEERAKGNILERFSAQQFPDLHSELNLSSLELGDSALYFCASSVGTSLVETQYFGPGTRLLVL.

V usage is TRBV4-2 and J usage is TRBJ2-7; D is perhaps TRBD2 (6 bases). The germline CDR1 and CDR2 sequences are LGHNA and YNFKEQ. The germline V and J ends were trimmed by 2 bases and 5 bases, with 10 bases remaining between them. The CDR3 covers 13 residues. The CDR3 loop is CASSQRKRDEQYF. In DNA form, the CDR3 reads TGTGCCAGCAGCCAAAGGAAGCGGGACGAGCAGTACTTC.

The genes are TRBV28 and TRBJ1-2; 11 bases map to TRBD1. Germline V CDR1 and CDR2: MDHEN, SYDVKM. The V and J ends lost 4 bases and 6 bases, in that order; junction bases with no gene match: 7. The CDR3 has 15 residues. The CDR3 region has the DNA TGTGCCAGCAGTTACTGGGACAGGGGGGCGGATGGCTACACCTTC. Amino acid sequence: CASSYWDRGADGYTF.

The J gene is TRBJ2-6, the V gene TRBV12-5, with a possible D match to TRBD1 (5 bases). Looked up from germline, CDR1 is LGHNT and CDR2 is FRNRAP. Trimming left V 2 bases short and J 2 bases short, with 7 bases between. There are 15 residues in the CDR3. Here the CDR3 reads CASGLPGPGANVLTF. The CDR3 nucleotides are TGTGCTAGTGGTTTGCCAGGGCCTGGGGCCAACGTCCTGACTTTC.

J is TRBJ1-4 and V is TRBV4-3; no definite D call. Germline V CDR1 and CDR2: LGHNA, YSLEER. This CDR3 contains 16 residues. V gave up 0 bases and J gave up 0 bases, with 8 bases separating them. The CDR3 nucleotides read TGCGCCAGCAGCCAAGATTTCTTCGCAACTAATGAAAAACTGTTTTTT. It yields the protein CASSQDFFATNEKLFF.

The count of this clone is one. The chain employs TRBV7-7 and TRBJ1-1; 8 bases are a match to TRBD1. Per germline, CDR1 SSHAT and CDR2 FNYEAQ (reference sequence). Trimming at V came to 5 bases and at J to 3 bases, leaving 8 bases not matched to a gene. The CDR3 is 15 residues long. CDR3 DNA sequence: TGTGCCAGCAGCCCGCCCCAACAGGGGGACACTGAAGCTTTCTTT. Its protein product is CASSPPQQGDTEAFF.

There are a few counts of this clone. J is TRBJ1-3 and V is TRBV27, with 9 bases aligning to TRBD1. J gave up 4 bases and V 10 bases, and 8 bases lay outside the gene matches. The CDR3 is 14 residues long. The germline V gene has CDR1 MNHEY and CDR2 SMNVEV (reference sequence). The CDR3 nucleotides are TGTGCCATCGAACAGGGGGCGGGGGGAAACACCATATATTTT. Translation gives CAIEQGAGGNTIYF.